This T cell receptor (beta chain) was sequenced in a study of beta chain features in type 1 diabetes. This CDR3 has 15 residues. Germline V gene sequence: CDR1 SGHNT, CDR2 YENEEA. V lost 4 bases to trimming and J lost 5 bases; unmatched junction nucleotides: 1. Sequencing targeted expressed TCRB transcripts, as all isolated RNA had been reverse transcribed. Here immunoSEQ multiplex PCR was the method, and the copy in TCRdb shows in-frame clones only, minus some. The sample records some 150,000 clones, about a tenth being singletons. The chain joins TRBV11-3 to TRBJ2-2, with 13 bases that match TRBD2. Input material: central memory CD4+ T cells from blood. The origin of this receptor is a woman aged 40 to 50 in good health. CDR3 bases: TGTGCCAGCAGCTCGGGACTAGCGGGAACCGGGGAGCTGTTTTTT. This sequence encodes CASSSGLAGTGELFF.